This TCR beta chain was sequenced in a study of blood T cell repertoires in COVID-19. This table comes from immunoSEQ multiplex PCR, and its TCRdb copy is limited to in-frame clones, with some not included. The sample lists just under 300,000 clones; more than 85% were seen once. CDR3 length equals 16 residues. Trimming shortened V by 2 bases and J by 7 bases, and 20 bases separated the two germline ends. The germline V gene encodes CDR1 SGHTA and CDR2 FQGNSA. The receptor was derived from a man between 65 and 80 years old with acute or convalescent COVID-19. Sequenced sample: peripheral blood. V is TRBV7-2 and J is TRBJ1-1, with D possibly being TRBD1 (6 bases). In DNA form, the CDR3 reads TGTGCCAGCAGCTTAAGGCTAGGGGGGGGGACGCATGAAGCTTTCTTT. Its protein is CASSLRLGGGTHEAFF.